These 27 T cell receptor beta chains were sequenced from one sample in a study of CD8 T cells in Susac syndrome. An input of about 0.45 to 1 ug of RNA was subjected to reverse transcription using random hexamers. TCRdb re-called the immunoSEQ multiplex PCR reads with MiXCR, one entry per CDR3 protein. Of 65,000 to 100,000 distinct CDR3 sequences listed, roughly 95% are singletons. Sequencing input: CD8+ T cells from PBMCs. These receptors were taken from a human donor with Susac syndrome.

The chain links TRBV20-1 to TRBJ2-7; 10 bases match TRBD2. The CDR3 totals 15 residues. From germline, CDR1 is DFQATT and CDR2 SNEGSKA (reference sequence). V shed 5 bases and J 4 bases; nucleotides not matched to a gene: 11. CDR3 bases: TGCAGTGCTGCCCTAGGGCTAGCGGGAGCTTACGAGCAGTACTTC. This gives the protein CSAALGLAGAYEQYF.

The table lists this clonotype with a count of one. The chain joins TRBV6-4 to TRBJ2-5; 9 nucleotides line up with TRBD1. The germline CDR1 and CDR2 sequences are MRHNA and SNTAGT. The CDR3 contains 13 residues. Germline trimming cut 6 bases from V and 5 bases from J; bases unmatched to any gene: 4. The CDR3 spells CASRGTGRETQYF. CDR3 nucleotides: TGTGCCAGCAGGGGGACAGGGAGGGAGACCCAGTACTTC.

The V and J genes are TRBV7-6 and TRBJ2-1, with D perhaps matching TRBD2 (5 bases). This CDR3 is 12 amino acids long. Trimming shortened V by 5 bases and J by 9 bases, and 11 bases separated the two germline ends. The germline CDR1 and CDR2 sequences are SGHVS and FNYEAQ. DNA for the CDR3: TGTGCCAGCAGCGACCTAGCTGGTGAGCAGTTCTTC. This translates into CASSDLAGEQFF.

This chain connects TRBV7-9 to TRBJ2-3; the D is unclear. V lost 3 bases, J lost 6 bases, and 19 bases lay in between. The CDR3 totals 16 residues. Germline-derived CDR1 and CDR2 are SEHNR and FQNEAQ (reference sequence). CDR3 sequence reads: CASSLSALSLSDTQYF. As DNA, the CDR3 is TGTGCCAGCAGCTTGTCGGCCCTTTCCCTGTCGGATACGCAGTATTTT.

V gene TRBV29-1 combines with J gene TRBJ2-7; D not resolved. Trimming pared 2 bases from V and 1 base from J, leaving 9 bases between. Germline lookup yields CDR1 SQVTM and CDR2 ANQGSEA. The length of the CDR3 is 13 residues. CDR3 nucleotides: TGCAGCGTTGAAAGAACAGATTCCTACGAGCAGTACTTC. Residues: CSVERTDSYEQYF.

The J gene is TRBJ2-5, the V gene TRBV5-1; maybe TRBD1 (5 bases). The germline CDR1 and CDR2 sequences are SGHRS and YFSETQ. This CDR3 contains 15 residues. The V and J ends lost 4 bases and 1 base respectively, with 14 bases between them. CDR3 protein: CASSGRPGPQETQYF. As DNA, the CDR3 is TGCGCCAGCAGCGGTCGTCCAGGGCCCCAAGAGACCCAGTACTTC.

This clonotype was observed a single time. V is TRBV20-1 and J is TRBJ1-5; possibly TRBD1 for D (5 bases). This CDR3 is built from 16 residues. The V gene's germline CDR1 is DFQATT and CDR2 SNEGSKA (reference sequence). Trimming left V 2 bases short and J 0 bases short, with 14 bases between. The CDR3 DNA reads as TGCAGTGCTAGACCGGGACCTAGGAATAGCAATCAGCCCCAGCATTTT. Translation gives CSARPGPRNSNQPQHF.

The DNA of the CDR3 is TGTGCCAGCAGTACGCCAGCGGGAGGGCCCGGATTTGAAGAGACCCAGTACTTC. This translates into CASSTPAGGPGFEETQYF. The chain joins TRBV11-2 to TRBJ2-5; TRBD2 matches at 10 bases. The junction had 16 bases not matched to a gene; V was cut back by 6 bases and J by 3 bases. The CDR3 spans 18 residues. Germline loops: CDR1 SGHAT, CDR2 FQNNGV.

The chain recombines TRBV14 with TRBJ1-2; perhaps TRBD1 as D (5 bases). The V end lost 4 bases, the J end lost 4 bases, and 16 bases lay between the germline ends. Germline CDR1 and CDR2: SGHDN and FVKESK. There are 15 residues in the CDR3. The CDR3 DNA follows: TGTGCCAGCAGCCGGGACGTAGGAGTGAGCTATGGCTACACCTTC. This encodes CASSRDVGVSYGYTF.

CDR3 coding DNA: TGTGCCAGCAGCTTGATTTCCCCGGCAGGGGCCTCCCTCGGATACACCGGGGAGCTGTTTTTT. As protein: CASSLISPAGASLGYTGELFF. J is TRBJ2-2 and V is TRBV11-1, with D possibly matching TRBD1 (6 bases). CDR1 is SGHAT, CDR2 FQDESV, per germline (reference sequence). Trimming pared 3 bases from V and 3 bases from J, leaving 29 bases between. CDR3 size: 21 residues.

This chain uses TRBV9 with TRBJ1-6; no definite D call. Germline V lookup: CDR1 SGDLS, CDR2 YYNGEE. The CDR3 is 15 residues long. V was shortened by 3 bases and J by 7 bases, with 14 bases between the two germline ends. CDR3: CASSAHDGGNSPLHF. The CDR3 nucleotides are TGTGCCAGCAGCGCCCACGACGGAGGGAATTCACCCCTCCACTTT.

This rearrangement joins TRBV12-5 to TRBJ2-7; no firm D call. This CDR3 contains 14 residues. With 2 bases removed from V and 1 base from J, the gap between germline ends came to 9 bases. The germline V gene has CDR1 LGHNT and CDR2 FRNRAP. The DNA for the CDR3 is TGTGCTAGTGGTTTGAAAGGGTATTCCTACGAGCAGTACTTC. It encodes CASGLKGYSYEQYF.

The chain uses TRBV4-1 and TRBJ1-2; D ambiguous. Between the trimmed V and J ends, which lost 3 bases and 14 bases, there was a span of 16 bases. Germline V gene lookup returns CDR1 MGHRA and CDR2 YSYEKL. The CDR3 extends over 12 amino acids. The CDR3: CASSHPFEEGTF. Written as DNA, the CDR3 is TGCGCCAGCAGCCATCCCTTCGAGGAGGGAACCTTC.

V usage is TRBV6-6 and J usage is TRBJ2-7; the D gene is possibly TRBD2 (6 bases). V dropped 0 bases and J dropped 0 bases, with 9 bases sitting between them. The CDR3 contains 15 residues. The germline V gene encodes CDR1 MNHNY and CDR2 SVGAGI (reference sequence). CDR3 sequence reads: CASSYSERVSYEQYF. The CDR3 DNA is TGTGCCAGCAGTTACTCCGAGCGGGTCTCCTACGAGCAGTACTTC.

Only one count was recorded for this clonotype. V is TRBV30 and J is TRBJ1-2; TRBD1 aligns across 8 bases. The length of the CDR3 is 13 residues. The ends lost 6 bases at V and 0 bases at J; junction bases unmatched: 3. Germline lookup yields CDR1 GTSNPN and CDR2 SVGIG (reference sequence). The CDR3 here is CACRTGSNYGYTF. Here the CDR3 DNA reads TGTGCCTGCAGGACAGGGTCTAACTATGGCTACACCTTC.

The gene calls are TRBV7-9 and TRBJ2-5, with TRBD1 as a possible D gene (5 bases). The V gene's germline CDR1 is SEHNR and CDR2 FQNEAQ (reference sequence). V was shortened by 1 base and J by 5 bases, with 26 bases between the two germline ends. This CDR3 comprises 19 residues. The CDR3 DNA reads TGTGCCAGCAGCTTAGGTGTGGGGCAGGCCTGGCTGCCCGGGGAGACCCAGTACTTC. It translates to CASSLGVGQAWLPGETQYF. Full variable domain (rest looked up from reference TRBV7-9 and TRBJ2-5): DTGVSQNPRHKITKRGQNVTFRCDPISEHNRLYWYRQTLGQGPEFLTYFQNEAQLEKSRLLSDRFSAERPKGSFSTLEIQRTEQGDSAMYLCASSLGVGQAWLPGETQYFGPGTRLLVL.

The chain carries TRBV11-2 and TRBJ2-6; the D gene could be TRBD1 or TRBD2 (5 bases each). CDR3 length: 15 amino acids. CDR1 is SGHAT and CDR2 is FQNNGV in the germline V gene. Trimming left V 4 bases short and J 1 base short, with 8 bases between. In DNA form, the CDR3 reads TGTGCCAGCAGCTGGGACGCGTCTGGGGCCAACGTCCTGACTTTC. Translating it yields CASSWDASGANVLTF.

The chain carries TRBV25-1 and TRBJ2-5; D tentatively fits TRBD1 or TRBD2 (5 bases each). Trimming cost V 6 bases and J 5 bases, with 7 bases left between them. The germline gives CDR1 MGHDK, CDR2 SYGVNS. CDR3 size: 11 residues. The CDR3 protein is CASRGDETQYF. CDR3 DNA sequence: TGTGCCAGCAGAGGGGACGAGACCCAGTACTTC.

The rearrangement uses TRBV6-6 and TRBJ1-2, with D hard to call. The V gene's germline CDR1 is MNHNY and CDR2 SVGAGI (reference sequence). V was pared by 0 bases and J by 6 bases, with 14 bases between. CDR3 length equals 15 residues. CDR3 sequence (DNA): TGTGCCAGCAGTTACTCGGGCGGGTATGGGAATGGCTACACCTTC. The encoded protein is CASSYSGGYGNGYTF.

This chain joins TRBV20-1 and TRBJ2-7; 7 bases map to TRBD2. This CDR3 spans 14 amino acids. J was trimmed by 0 bases and V by 3 bases; bases with no gene match: 5. From germline, CDR1 is DFQATT and CDR2 SNEGSKA (reference sequence). The DNA for the CDR3 is TGCAGTGCTAGTGGGCTAGCGGCCTCCTACGAGCAGTACTTC. The encoded protein is CSASGLAASYEQYF.

This clonotype was counted a single time. This sequence joins TRBV20-1 and TRBJ1-2; a weak D match, TRBD1 (6 bases). Germline V gene sequence: CDR1 DFQATT, CDR2 SNEGSKA (reference sequence). The V end was cut by 4 bases, the J end by 4 bases, with 13 bases between. The CDR3 sequence is 13 residues long. Here the CDR3 reads CSATGVTSYGYTF. The DNA of the CDR3 is TGCAGTGCTACAGGGGTAACGTCCTATGGCTACACCTTC.

The chain employs TRBV24-1 and TRBJ1-1, with D hard to call. CDR1 is KGHDR, CDR2 SFDVKD, per germline. The CDR3 length is 13 residues. The V gene lost 3 bases and the J gene lost 4 bases, with 8 bases spanning the gap. In DNA, the CDR3 is TGTGCCACCAGTGATAGGAGTACCACTGAAGCTTTCTTT. This gives the protein CATSDRSTTEAFF.

The CDR3 reads CASSVAPGQPNEKLFF. DNA of the CDR3: TGTGCCAGCAGCGTAGCCCCGGGTCAACCTAATGAAAAACTGTTTTTT. This sequence joins TRBV9 and TRBJ1-4, with unresolved D. V lost 0 bases and J lost 3, with 12 bases in between. Germline CDR1 is SGDLS and CDR2 is YYNGEE. This CDR3 comprises 16 residues.

The chain joins TRBV27 to TRBJ2-2; D unresolved. Germline-derived CDR1 and CDR2 are MNHEY and SMNVEV (reference sequence). The ends were cut back, 6 bases at V and 6 bases at J, with 11 bases in the middle. The CDR3 has 13 residues. CDR3 in DNA: TGTGCCAGCAGCTCATTGCTTGCCGGGGAGCTGTTTTTT. As protein: CASSSLLAGELFF.

The V and J genes are TRBV19 and TRBJ1-5; 9 bases match TRBD1. The V gene end was trimmed by 7 bases and the J gene end by 1 base; junction bases not matched to a gene: 11. The CDR3 consists of 17 residues. CDR1 and CDR2 from the germline V gene are LNHDA and SQIVND (reference sequence). CDR3 bases: TGTGCCAGTACCGTCACGGACAGGGGATTCAGCAATCAGCCCCAGCATTTT. The encoded protein is CASTVTDRGFSNQPQHF.

The DNA of the CDR3 is TGTGCCAGCAACCGTGGGGACAGGCACCGAGATGAGCAGTTCTTC. It codes for CASNRGDRHRDEQFF. This chain uses TRBV12-3 or TRBV12-4 with TRBJ2-1; 8 bases align to TRBD1. The CDR3 runs 15 residues. The junction had 13 bases not matched to a gene; V was cut back by 7 bases and J by 8 bases.

The genes are TRBV7-2 and TRBJ2-1, with 10 bases identical to TRBD1. The junction had 5 bases not matched to a gene; V was cut back by 6 bases and J by 6 bases. This CDR3 region has 14 residues. Germline lookup yields CDR1 SGHTA and CDR2 FQGNSA. The CDR3 bases are TGTGCCAGCAGTTCCGGGACAGGGGTCAATGAGCAGTTCTTC. This codes for CASSSGTGVNEQFF.